This note documents a single T cell receptor beta chain sequence. The data belong to a study of human T cells and chemical hapten exposure. Germline CDR1 and CDR2: SGHRS and YFSETQ. J gave up 0 bases and V 2 bases, and 2 bases lay outside the gene matches. The CDR3 consists of 15 residues. TCRdb independently ran MiXCR on the RACE reads; one entry per CDR3 protein. The repertoire holds approximately 160,000 distinct CDR3 sequences, with around a quarter as singletons. The time point denotes: patch test 3, about 24 weeks after DPC sensitization. Treatment: therapeutic diphenylcyclopropenone sensitization with weekly scalp DPC. Sample donors consisted of patients with alopecia, aged 18 to 70 years, who were suitable for DPC.

J is TRBJ2-3 and V is TRBV5-1; 8 nucleotides line up with TRBD2. This clonotype was obtained from a woman aged 18 to 35 with alopecia areata. Some clones in this sample may be carry-over from other donors' samples. Sequenced material: whole blood, taken in connection with sensitization to the hapten diphenylcyclopropenone (DPC). Written as DNA, the CDR3 is TGCGCCAGCAGCTTAGCGGGGGACAGCACAGATACGCAGTATTTT. This gives the protein CASSLAGDSTDTQYF. The full variable domain, rest sourced from reference TRBV5-1 and TRBJ2-3, is KAGVTQTPRYLIKTRGQQVTLSCSPISGHRSVSWYQQTPGQGLQFLFEYFSETQRNKGNFPGRFSGRQFSNSRSEMNVSTLELGDSALYLCASSLAGDSTDTQYFGPGTRLTVL.